This paragraph reports one T cell receptor beta chain. What it recognizes is unknown. At one boundary the junction diverges from the germline segment, which might be a read error. This record comes from a study of post-analysis software for immune sequencing data. Study-wide background: Relapsing-remitting, secondary progressive and progressive-relapsing forms made up the multiple sclerosis disease courses.

cDNA libraries of TCR beta carried unique molecular identifiers. TCRdb reprocessed the PCR reads with MiXCR, giving one entry per CDR3 protein. Among about 820,000 distinct CDR3 sequences, under 70% were seen once, and the ten largest hold about 4.8%. Study outcomes and limitations: Roughly five TRBV segments appeared more often in patients than in controls, and TRBV5-6, TRBV5-1 and TRBV20-1 were among these. The normalized Chao1 diversity of multiple sclerosis patients was significantly lower than that of controls.

CDR1 and CDR2 (germline): ENHRY, SYGVKD. The CDR3 runs to 15 residues. This sequence originates from a girl aged 10 to 17 with multiple sclerosis. The source material was blood. J is TRBJ1-2 and V is TRBV10-3, with D possibly matching TRBD1 (5 bases). For the CDR3, the DNA is TGTGCCATCAGTGAGAGCGACAGACCCTCCTATGGTTACACCTTC. Translated: CAISESDRPSYGYTF.